At least ten counts were recorded for the clone carrying this T cell receptor (beta chain). Trimming removed 4 bases from V and 5 bases from J, with 9 bases in between. CDR1 is SNHLY and CDR2 is FYNNEI in the germline V gene. The CDR3 runs to 12 residues. This entry comes from a study of CD8 T cells in ankylosing spondylitis. Using quantitative 5'-RACE with molecular barcodes, the authors made TCR beta libraries. TCRdb itself ran the 5' RACE reads through MiXCR, one entry per CDR3 protein. The table shows 300,000 to 400,000 distinct CDR3 sequences, with about 9.9% occurring only once. This clonotype was sampled from a female donor with ankylosing spondylitis or in good health (not recorded which). The chain has TRBV2 and TRBJ2-7, with TRBD1 as a possible D gene (6 bases). The sequencing sample was made of blood, either unsorted or a sorted T cell fraction (not recorded which). CDR3 amino acids: CASSVRGNEQYF. CDR3 bases: TGTGCCAGCAGTGTTAGGGGGAACGAGCAGTACTTC.